The 23 T cell receptor beta chains below come from one sample, sequenced in a study of blood T cell repertoires in COVID-19. Profiled with immunoSEQ multiplex PCR; TCRdb holds only in-frame clones, not every one. The table has nearly 200,000 clones, approximately 80% seen once. The specimen sequenced was peripheral blood. The receptors here all came from a human donor with acute or convalescent COVID-19. The donor label of this sample is uncertain.

This chain uses TRBV4-3 with TRBJ2-5; the D gene is possibly TRBD1 (5 bases). V dropped 1 base and J dropped 5 bases, with 14 bases sitting between them. The CDR3 totals 15 residues. CDR1 and CDR2 from the germline V gene are LGHNA and YSLEER. This CDR3 reads CASSQGIRVWETQYF. The CDR3 nucleotides are TGCGCCAGCAGCCAAGGGATCAGGGTCTGGGAGACCCAGTACTTC.

The V gene is TRBV4-3, the J gene TRBJ2-7, with 9 positions matching TRBD2. Germline V CDR1 and CDR2: LGHNA, YSLEER. The V gene end was trimmed by 0 bases and the J gene end by 4 bases; junction bases not matched to a gene: 16. The CDR3 loop spans 19 amino acids. In nucleotides, the CDR3 is TGCGCCAGCAGCCAAGATTATGGGGGCCAACGCGGGAGGGTATACGAGCAGTACTTC. Translation: CASSQDYGGQRGRVYEQYF.

This chain connects TRBV11-1 to TRBJ1-1, with 8 bases that match TRBD1. The CDR3 extends over 12 amino acids. Germline trimming cut 6 bases from V and 13 bases from J; bases unmatched to any gene: 10. The germline gives CDR1 SGHAT, CDR2 FQDESV (reference sequence). CDR3: CASSPRTGKYFF. In nucleotides, the CDR3 is TGTGCCAGCAGTCCCCGGACAGGGAAGTATTTCTTT.

The genes are TRBV6-5 and TRBJ1-1; D is perhaps TRBD1 (5 bases). This CDR3 region has 14 residues. V was clipped by 2 bases and J by 1 base, with 8 bases between them. The germline gives CDR1 MNHEY, CDR2 SVGAGI. Here the CDR3 DNA reads TGTGCCAGCAGTTACAGCAGGGAGAACACTGAAGCTTTCTTT. Its translation is CASSYSRENTEAFF.

Points on this clone: The same CDR3 is also encoded by other DNA sequences in this sample. The chain combines TRBV6-6 with TRBJ1-4, with a possible D match to TRBD1 (5 bases). CDR1 is MNHNY, CDR2 SVGAGI, per germline (reference sequence). V lost 2 bases to trimming and J lost 0 bases, with 7 bases between them. CDR3 size: 15 residues. The CDR3 DNA follows: TGTGCCAGCAGTTACCAGGGTACAACTAATGAAAAACTGTTTTTT. This codes for CASSYQGTTNEKLFF.

The chain combines TRBV6-1 with TRBJ2-3, with 8 bases fitting TRBD2. The V gene's germline CDR1 is MNHNS and CDR2 SASEGT. V was clipped by 4 bases and J by 0 bases; unmatched bases: 6. This CDR3 comprises 16 residues. DNA for the CDR3: TGTGCCAGCAGTGTAAGACTAGCGACTAGCACAGATACGCAGTATTTT. Its translation is CASSVRLATSTDTQYF.

This chain uses TRBV6-5 with TRBJ1-2; 9 bases are a match to TRBD1. J lost 5 bases, V lost 7 bases, and 5 bases had no gene match. Germline V gives CDR1 MNHEY, CDR2 SVGAGI. The CDR3 sequence is 13 residues long. CDR3 in amino acids: CASNFDRGYGYTF. The DNA of the CDR3 is TGTGCCAGCAATTTCGACAGGGGGTATGGCTACACCTTC.

This clone has just a few counts. The rearrangement uses TRBV29-1 and TRBJ1-4, with a possible D match to TRBD1 (6 bases). This CDR3 spans 13 amino acids. Trimming shortened V by 7 bases and J by 7 bases, and 16 bases separated the two germline ends. CDR1 is SQVTM, CDR2 ANQGSEA, per germline. For the CDR3, the DNA is TGCAGCGGTGGAATGGGGGGGCGTGAAAAACTGTTTTTT. Translating gives CSGGMGGREKLFF.

The rearrangement links TRBV11-3 to TRBJ2-1; 9 nucleotides align to TRBD1. Germline V gives CDR1 SGHNT, CDR2 YENEEA. J gave up 9 bases and V 5 bases, and 11 bases lay outside the gene matches. This CDR3 is built from 15 residues. The CDR3 sequence: CASSDGTGRGVEQFF. The CDR3 DNA follows: TGTGCCAGCAGCGACGGGACAGGGCGCGGGGTTGAGCAGTTCTTC.

The chain employs TRBV6-6 and TRBJ2-7; 10 positions match TRBD2. The V segment lost 7 bases and the J segment 6 bases; nucleotides outside the gene matches: 12. The V gene's germline CDR1 is MNHNY and CDR2 SVGAGI (reference sequence). The CDR3 contains 15 residues. The CDR3 is CASNDLAGAGREQYF. CDR3 coding DNA: TGTGCCAGCAACGACCTAGCGGGAGCCGGGCGCGAGCAGTACTTC.

The chain combines TRBV5-1 with TRBJ2-1, with 7 bases aligning to TRBD2. Germline assignment: CDR1 SGHRS and CDR2 YFSETQ. The length of the CDR3 is 17 residues. V trimming: 3 bases; J trimming: 3 bases; junction bases outside the gene matches: 12. This chain's CDR3 is CASSWVSGGAGYNEQFF. The CDR3 coding sequence is TGCGCCAGCAGCTGGGTCTCGGGGGGAGCGGGCTACAATGAGCAGTTCTTC.

V usage is TRBV6-5 and J usage is TRBJ2-7, with D maybe TRBD2 (7 bases). V gave up 7 bases and J gave up 7 bases, with 23 bases separating them. There are 15 residues in the CDR3. CDR1 and CDR2 from the germline V gene are MNHEY and SVGAGI. As DNA, the CDR3 is TGTGCCAGCAACATAGGAGGGGGGGGAGGGCGAGAGCAGTACTTC. Translating gives CASNIGGGGGREQYF.

The chain joins TRBV24-1 to TRBJ2-1; 8 bases are a match to TRBD1. The CDR3 covers 14 residues. Germline V gene sequence: CDR1 KGHDR, CDR2 SFDVKD. Trimming took 12 bases from V and 0 from J; bases not matched to a gene: 6. For the CDR3, the DNA is TGTGCCTCATCAACAGGGGGCTCCTACAATGAGCAGTTCTTC. Translating it yields CASSTGGSYNEQFF.

The chain couples TRBV7-9 to TRBJ2-3; D perhaps matches TRBD1 (6 bases). The ends were cut back, 5 bases at V and 2 bases at J, with 17 bases in the middle. The CDR3 spans 16 residues. Per germline, CDR1 SEHNR and CDR2 FQNEAQ (reference sequence). The CDR3 loop is CASSTGQTYSTDTQYF. CDR3 bases: TGTGCCAGCAGCACCGGACAGACCTACTCCACAGATACGCAGTATTTT.

This clone showed up just a few times. The rearrangement uses TRBV9 and TRBJ1-3, with 7 bases aligning to TRBD1. Germline V gene lookup returns CDR1 SGDLS and CDR2 YYNGEE. The CDR3 has 15 residues. Trimming at V came to 4 bases and at J to 0 bases, leaving 4 bases not matched to a gene. The CDR3 bases are TGTGCCAGCAGCCGAGGACAGGACTCTGGAAACACCATATATTTT. This translates into CASSRGQDSGNTIYF.

CDR3 sequence (DNA): TGCAGCGTTCGCCGGCAGCGGAACACTGAAGCTTTCTTT. Its protein product is CSVRRQRNTEAFF. The chain couples TRBV29-1 to TRBJ1-1; D not resolved. The CDR3 loop spans 13 amino acids. V lost 5 bases to trimming and J lost 1 base, with 11 bases between them. The germline V gene has CDR1 SQVTM and CDR2 ANQGSEA.

The gene calls are TRBV7-9 and TRBJ2-2; TRBD2 matches at 15 bases. Trimming removed 5 bases from V and 5 bases from J; junction bases left unmatched: 6. This CDR3 is built from 17 residues. The germline gives CDR1 SEHNR, CDR2 FQNEAQ (reference sequence). The CDR3 region has the DNA TGTGCCAGCAGCCCGGGACTAGCGGGAGGATTAACCGGGGAGCTGTTTTTT. It codes for CASSPGLAGGLTGELFF.

This chain links TRBV2 with TRBJ2-7; TRBD1 aligns across 10 bases. Trimming at V came to 1 base and at J to 4 bases, leaving 1 base not matched to a gene. CDR1 and CDR2 from the germline V gene are SNHLY and FYNNEI. CDR3 size: 14 residues. Written as DNA, the CDR3 is TGTGCCAGCAGTGAAGGGGACAGGGGTTACGAGCAGTACTTC. Translated, it gives CASSEGDRGYEQYF.

V usage is TRBV30 and J usage is TRBJ1-1, with 11 bases matching TRBD1. After removal of 5 bases from V and 4 bases from J, the junction contained 3 bases not matched to a gene. The CDR3 length is 13 residues. Germline assignment: CDR1 GTSNPN and CDR2 SVGIG (reference sequence). This chain's CDR3 is CAWRTGGRTEAFF. CDR3 coding DNA: TGTGCCTGGCGGACAGGGGGCCGCACTGAAGCTTTCTTT.

This chain uses TRBV5-8 with TRBJ2-1; 11 nucleotides match TRBD2. CDR1 and CDR2 from the germline V gene are SGHTS and YDEGEE. V was pared by 4 bases and J by 5 bases, with 11 bases of the junction left unmatched. This CDR3 contains 17 residues. CDR3 amino acids: CASSRFLAGGVHNEQFF. The CDR3 DNA sequence: TGTGCCAGCAGCCGTTTTCTAGCGGGAGGAGTTCACAATGAGCAGTTCTTC.

The J gene is TRBJ2-3, the V gene TRBV19; 10 bases align to TRBD2. Germline V lookup: CDR1 LNHDA, CDR2 SQIVND (reference sequence). The CDR3 extends over 16 amino acids. V lost 5 bases and J lost 1; bases outside the gene matches: 6. As DNA, the CDR3 is TGTGCCAGTAGTCTCCTAGCGGGAGCGGGCACAGATACGCAGTATTTT. Its protein product is CASSLLAGAGTDTQYF.

This chain joins TRBV27 and TRBJ1-2; D might be TRBD1 (6 bases). CDR1 MNHEY and CDR2 SMNVEV come from the germline V gene (reference sequence). This CDR3 contains 16 residues. Trimming left V 4 bases short and J 6 bases short, with 21 bases between. CDR3 sequence reads: CASSSGGRGEGNGYTF. The CDR3 DNA is TGTGCCAGCAGTTCCGGGGGGCGCGGGGAGGGGAATGGCTACACCTTC.

The rearrangement uses TRBV2 and TRBJ2-2; 8 nucleotides line up with TRBD1. The CDR3 is 14 amino acids. The germline V gene encodes CDR1 SNHLY and CDR2 FYNNEI. With V trimmed by 6 bases and J by 6 bases, 6 bases remained unmatched. The DNA of the CDR3 is TGTGCCAGCAGGCGACAGGGGTTGGCCGGGGAGCTGTTTTTT. It codes for CASRRQGLAGELFF.